A single sample gave rise to the 30 T cell receptor beta chains below, sequenced in a study of T cell repertoires in cytomegalovirus infection. A single record per CDR3 protein comes from TCRdb applying MiXCR to the reads. The profile shows approximately 730,000 distinct CDR3 sequences, 25% to 35% of them singletons. Which antigens these TCRs recognize remains unknown. This sample comprised cultured CD8+ T cells from PBMCs, obtained from culture after CMV antigen stimulation. Every receptor here comes from a human donor in good health (CMV status not recorded). Some clones in this sample may be carry-over from other donors' samples.

Regarding this clonotype: This may be a read error, as it is one base from a much larger clone. This chain links TRBV11-2 with TRBJ2-7; D is unclear. The CDR3 has 12 residues. Trimming stripped 5 bases from V and 2 bases from J, with 7 bases between. CDR1 and CDR2 (germline): SGHAT, FQNNGV. CDR3 coding DNA: TGTGCCAGCAGCCCCCCCACCTACGAGCAGTACTTC. This encodes CASSPPTYEQYF.

This clonotype occurred a few times. The rearrangement uses TRBV5-5 and TRBJ1-4, with D uncertain. The germline V gene has CDR1 SGHKS and CDR2 YYEKEE (reference sequence). Trimming took off 4 bases at V and 3 bases at J, with 13 bases between the two ends. The CDR3 length is 15 residues. This CDR3 is CASSLSRTPNEKLFF. CDR3 bases: TGTGCCAGCAGCCTGAGCCGGACTCCTAATGAAAAACTGTTTTTT.

This clonotype showed up just a few times. This chain links TRBV18 with TRBJ2-7, with D unresolved. Trimming removed 2 bases from V and 5 bases from J, with 7 bases in between. CDR3 length: 12 residues. Germline V gives CDR1 KGHSH, CDR2 LQKENI. The CDR3 nucleotides read TGTGCCAGCTCACCAGACTGGGACGAGCAGTACTTC. It is translated as CASSPDWDEQYF.

The table lists this clonotype with a few counts. The chain joins TRBV6-2 or TRBV6-3 to TRBJ2-4, with 7 bases fitting TRBD1. The junction had 11 bases not matched to a gene; V was cut back by 6 bases and J by 3 bases. Germline V gene sequence: CDR1 MNHEY, CDR2 SVGEGT. The CDR3 is made up of 16 amino acids. The CDR3 loop reads CASRLQTGYGKNIQYF. CDR3 nucleotide sequence: TGTGCCAGCAGACTTCAGACAGGGTACGGCAAAAACATTCAGTACTTC.

DNA for the CDR3: TGTGCCAGCAGCCCCAGTGGGACCAACACCGGGGAGCTGTTTTTT. Protein: CASSPSGTNTGELFF. The chain carries TRBV12-3 or TRBV12-4 and TRBJ2-2; D is possibly TRBD1 or TRBD2 (5 bases each). V was shortened by 6 bases and J by 2 bases, with 13 bases between the two germline ends. The CDR3 contains 15 residues.

The CDR3 nucleotides read TGTGCCAGCAGCTTAGAAGCTTCCGCGGATACGCAGTATTTT. This codes for CASSLEASADTQYF. V usage is TRBV7-6 and J usage is TRBJ2-3, with D uncertain. Trimming left V 1 base short and J 6 bases short, with 11 bases between. The CDR3 length is 14 residues. Germline V gene lookup returns CDR1 SGHVS and CDR2 FNYEAQ.

The V gene is TRBV10-3, the J gene TRBJ1-2, with TRBD1 as a possible D gene (6 bases). CDR1 is ENHRY, CDR2 SYGVKD, per germline. The CDR3 consists of 14 residues. Trimming took off 4 bases at V and 5 bases at J, with 14 bases between the two ends. The CDR3 sequence: CAISVGRGPYGYTF. The CDR3 nucleotides are TGTGCCATCAGTGTCGGCAGGGGCCCTTATGGCTACACCTTC.

The sample holds many counts of this clonotype. This rearrangement joins TRBV7-9 to TRBJ2-7; D not resolved. The germline CDR1 and CDR2 sequences are SEHNR and FQNEAQ (reference sequence). Trimming took off 1 base at V and 5 bases at J, with 6 bases between the two ends. The CDR3 extends over 12 amino acids. CDR3 residues: CASSLVINEQYF. CDR3 nucleotide sequence: TGTGCCAGCAGCTTAGTAATCAACGAGCAGTACTTC.

This clonotype has more than one count but fewer than ten. The J gene is TRBJ1-6, the V gene TRBV12-3 or TRBV12-4, with 9 bases identical to TRBD1. J was trimmed by 6 bases and V by 3 bases; bases with no gene match: 6. There are 16 residues in the CDR3. CDR3 coding DNA: TGTGCCAGCAGTTTCTTGGGGACAGGGATTAATTCACCCCTCCACTTT. Residues: CASSFLGTGINSPLHF.

A word on this clonotype: Given the absence of the conserved phenylalanine or tryptophan at the CDR3 end, a read error is likely. V usage is TRBV2 and J usage is TRBJ1-1; a weak D match, TRBD1 (5 bases). Per the germline V gene, CDR1 is SNHLY and CDR2 is FYNNEI. Trimming removed 2 bases at V and 0 bases at J, with 13 bases between. The CDR3 is 16 amino acids. The CDR3 region has the DNA TGTGCCAGCAGTGAAACCCAGACAGCTATGAACACTGAAGCTTTCTCT. This translates into CASSETQTAMNTEAFS.

V and J are TRBV12-3 or TRBV12-4 and TRBJ1-2; no reliable D call. The CDR3 has 14 amino acids. The V end was cut by 6 bases, the J end by 1 base, with 12 bases between. CDR3 in amino acids: CASSGPPDNYGYTF. DNA of the CDR3: TGTGCCAGCAGCGGACCCCCGGATAACTATGGCTACACCTTC.

This clonotype was seen more than once but under ten times. This chain links TRBV7-8 with TRBJ2-1; 14 bases align to TRBD2. Germline loops: CDR1 SGHVS, CDR2 FQNEAQ. The CDR3 spans 19 residues. The ends lost 1 base at V and 2 bases at J; junction bases unmatched: 7. CDR3 DNA sequence: TGTGCCAGCAGCTTAGGGAGGACTAGCGGGGGGACGACCTACAATGAGCAGTTCTTC. It specifies CASSLGRTSGGTTYNEQFF.

The chain uses TRBV5-5 and TRBJ2-1; weak D call: TRBD1 (5 bases). Looked up from germline, CDR1 is SGHKS and CDR2 is YYEKEE (reference sequence). The CDR3 is made up of 13 amino acids. The germline V and J ends were trimmed by 4 bases and 8 bases, with 13 bases remaining between them. The CDR3 reads CASSPSRVHEQFF. The CDR3 region has the DNA TGTGCCAGCAGCCCTTCCAGGGTCCATGAGCAGTTCTTC.

Ten or more counts support this clonotype. V and J are TRBV7-2 and TRBJ1-3, with unresolved D. The V gene lost 5 bases and the J gene lost 1 base, with 18 bases spanning the gap. CDR1 and CDR2 (germline): SGHTA, FQGNSA. The CDR3 extends over 17 amino acids. This CDR3 is CASSPTALGQSGNTIYF. In DNA form, the CDR3 reads TGTGCCAGCAGCCCCACCGCTTTGGGTCAATCTGGAAACACCATATATTTT.

The genes are TRBV12-3 or TRBV12-4 and TRBJ2-6; 11 bases are shared with TRBD1. Trimming cost V 6 bases and J 4 bases; bases outside gene matches: 8. The CDR3 loop spans 17 amino acids. The CDR3 protein is CASSPADRGPGANVLTF. CDR3 DNA: TGTGCCAGCAGCCCCGCGGACAGGGGGCCCGGGGCCAACGTCCTGACTTTC.

This clonotype turned up a few times. V and J are TRBV6-2 or TRBV6-3 and TRBJ2-2; a possible D gene is TRBD2 (5 bases). Germline-derived CDR1 and CDR2 are MNHEY and SVGEGT. Trimming took off 10 bases at V and 0 bases at J, with 12 bases between the two ends. The CDR3 extends over 14 amino acids. The CDR3 protein is CATTLAANTGELFF. For the CDR3, the DNA is TGTGCCACCACGCTAGCCGCGAACACCGGGGAGCTGTTTTTT.

The rearrangement uses TRBV13 and TRBJ2-3; TRBD1 might be the D (6 bases). Germline V lookup: CDR1 PRHDT, CDR2 FYEKMQ (reference sequence). CDR3 size: 13 residues. The V and J ends lost 5 bases and 4 bases respectively, with 10 bases between them. This CDR3 is CASSPGQPDTQYF. CDR3 bases: TGTGCCAGCAGCCCTGGACAGCCAGATACGCAGTATTTT.

This clonotype was recorded a few times. The rearrangement uses TRBV7-6 and TRBJ2-3; 7 positions match TRBD2. V shed 6 bases, J shed 4 bases, and the junction held 16 bases outside the gene matches. CDR3 length: 17 amino acids. The germline CDR1 and CDR2 sequences are SGHVS and FNYEAQ. This CDR3 reads CASSLRGGVPPSDTQYF. CDR3 coding DNA: TGTGCCAGCAGTCTTCGCGGGGGTGTACCCCCTTCAGATACGCAGTATTTT.

This chain joins TRBV6-6 and TRBJ2-3; 7 bases line up with TRBD1. The V segment lost 7 bases and the J segment 4 bases; nucleotides outside the gene matches: 8. Germline V gene lookup returns CDR1 MNHNY and CDR2 SVGAGI (reference sequence). This CDR3 contains 14 residues. CDR3 bases: TGTGCCAGCATGGACAGGTCGATTCCAGATACGCAGTATTTT. This encodes CASMDRSIPDTQYF.

The sample holds a few counts of this clonotype. The V and J genes are TRBV6-5 and TRBJ2-1, with D perhaps TRBD1 (5 bases). The CDR3 length is 17 residues. Germline CDR1 is MNHEY and CDR2 is SVGAGI. Trimming removed 2 bases from V and 4 bases from J, with 18 bases in between. Here the CDR3 reads CASSYGNPEGEYNEQFF. CDR3 in DNA: TGTGCCAGCAGTTACGGGAACCCCGAAGGGGAATACAATGAGCAGTTCTTC.

This clonotype was seen a handful of times. CDR3 sequence reads: CASSPGGANSPLHF. DNA of the CDR3: TGTGCCAGCAGTCCCGGGGGGGCAAATTCACCCCTCCACTTT. The V call is TRBV27, the J call TRBJ1-6; tentatively, D is TRBD1 (6 bases). Germline loops: CDR1 MNHEY, CDR2 SMNVEV (reference sequence). V was cut by 5 bases and J by 7 bases, with 12 bases left in between. The CDR3 length is 14 residues.

This clonotype was seen more than once but under ten times. The rearrangement joins TRBV5-5 to TRBJ2-3; 10 nucleotides align to TRBD2. The CDR3 contains 17 residues. Germline CDR1 and CDR2: SGHKS and YYEKEE (reference sequence). With 0 bases clipped from V and 3 bases from J, the junction kept 7 bases outside the gene matches. For the CDR3, the DNA is TGTGCCAGCAGCTTGGCCCCGGGACTAGCGAGGACAGATACGCAGTATTTT. Encoded protein: CASSLAPGLARTDTQYF.

This clonotype was counted ten times or more. CDR3 residues: CASSEGRGGLAGGKNEQFF. In DNA, the CDR3 is TGTGCCAGCAGTGAAGGTCGGGGAGGGCTAGCGGGGGGCAAGAATGAGCAGTTCTTC. This chain joins TRBV6-1 and TRBJ2-1; the match to TRBD2 covers 11 bases. This CDR3 has 19 amino acids. V lost 1 base, J lost 7 bases, and 15 bases stayed unmatched. The germline gives CDR1 MNHNS, CDR2 SASEGT.

This clonotype came up a few times. The chain couples TRBV27 to TRBJ1-2; TRBD1 matches 7 bases. V lost 1 base, J lost 8 bases, and 10 bases stayed unmatched. Per the germline V gene, CDR1 is MNHEY and CDR2 is SMNVEV (reference sequence). This CDR3 is built from 15 residues. For the CDR3, the DNA is TGTGCCAGCAGTTTATACCCTGGACAGGCGGAAGGCTACACCTTC. Translated, it gives CASSLYPGQAEGYTF.

V is TRBV19 and J is TRBJ2-1, with 16 bases lining up with TRBD2. J lost 10 bases, V lost 5 bases, and 11 bases had no gene match. Germline V CDR1 and CDR2: LNHDA, SQIVND (reference sequence). This CDR3 is built from 17 residues. CDR3 sequence: CASSAGLAGGLWEEQFF. CDR3 in DNA: TGTGCCAGTAGTGCGGGACTAGCGGGGGGGCTCTGGGAAGAGCAGTTCTTC.

This chain links TRBV28 with TRBJ2-5; 7 positions agree with TRBD1. CDR1 MDHEN and CDR2 SYDVKM come from the germline V gene. This CDR3 has 17 amino acids. V shed 3 bases, J shed 4 bases, and the junction held 14 bases outside the gene matches. CDR3 in DNA: TGTGCCAGCAGTTTGCTGCGTGGGCCCAGACAGGGAGAGACCCAGTACTTC. Translated, it gives CASSLLRGPRQGETQYF.

The chain links TRBV27 to TRBJ2-6; tentative D call: TRBD1 (6 bases). In germline, CDR1 is MNHEY, CDR2 SMNVEV (reference sequence). The CDR3 sequence is 17 residues long. Trimming took off 6 bases at V and 3 bases at J, with 18 bases between the two ends. The CDR3 loop is CASRNVTRGSGANVLTF. CDR3 nucleotide sequence: TGTGCCAGCAGGAACGTGACCAGGGGAAGTGGGGCCAACGTCCTGACTTTC. Together with reference TRBV27 and TRBJ2-6, the CDR3 gives the full variable domain: EAQVTQNPRYLITVTGKKLTVTCSQNMNHEYMSWYRQDPGLGLRQIYYSMNVEVTDKGDVPEGYKVSRKEKRNFPLILESPSPNQTSLYFCASRNVTRGSGANVLTFGAGSRLTVL.

Many counts were recorded for this clonotype. A read error may account for a junction end that differs from germline. The chain is built from TRBV12-3 or TRBV12-4 and TRBJ2-7; D not resolved. The CDR3 runs to 11 residues. The CDR3 reads CASSLGNEQYF. The CDR3 nucleotides are TGTGCCAGCAGCTTAGGGAACGAGCAGTACTTC.

This clonotype was detected a few times. The junction differs from germline at one of its ends, possibly a read error. The chain recombines TRBV2 with TRBJ1-4, with D possibly being TRBD1 (5 bases). This CDR3 is built from 12 residues. Per germline, CDR1 SNHLY and CDR2 FYNNEI. The CDR3 loop is CASSEVVRDLYF. The CDR3 DNA follows: TGTGCCAGCAGTGAAGTCGTCCGGGACCTATATTTT.

This clonotype has more than one count but fewer than ten. Written as DNA, the CDR3 is TGTGCCAGCAGCTTGTGGGCACCCAGCGAAAAACTGTTTTTT. This codes for CASSLWAPSEKLFF. The chain recombines TRBV5-8 with TRBJ1-4; no clear D. The CDR3 is made up of 14 amino acids. Trimming took 1 base from V and 8 from J, leaving 12 bases between them. Germline V gene sequence: CDR1 SGHTS, CDR2 YDEGEE.